Only one count was recorded for the clone carrying this T cell receptor beta chain. The data are from a study of cytomegalovirus exposure and HLA in healthy donors. The CDR3 loop spans 15 amino acids. Deletions cut 3 bases from V and 5 bases from J, with 17 bases between. CDR1 SGHDT and CDR2 YYEEEE come from the germline V gene. Some clones are missing from TCRdb's copy, which holds only in-frame ones; the method was immunoSEQ multiplex PCR. The data hold 220,000 or so clones, with over 80% observed a single time. The V and J genes are TRBV5-6 and TRBJ1-1; D gene unclear. Sequenced input: PBMCs. The source is a woman between 25 and 40 years old in good health and CMV-seropositive. The CDR3 nucleotides are TGTGCCAGCAGCTCGGCCGCGGAAACGGGAACTGAAGCTTTCTTT. Translating gives CASSSAAETGTEAFF.